One and the same sample provided the 22 T cell receptor beta chains below, sequenced in a study of blood T cells in healthy people across ages (dated by TCRdb to about 2015). Library generation was performed with 5' RACE. The sequencing machine was an Illumina HiSeq 2500. The second PCR ran for roughly 7 to 12 cycles and used a J-beta primer mix along with a sample-barcoded 5' primer. TCRdb cleaned the public reads at Q25 with fastp, built clones with MiXCR and kept in-frame beta chains. Each entry merges the rows of one CDR3 protein and shows their most common DNA and genes. This sample comprises around 780,000 distinct CDR3 sequences, about 56% of them detected only once. Of the sample, around a quarter falls within the top ten clones. The sample consisted of blood. Receptor source: a man aged 35-49 years in good health.

This clonotype was seen a few times. The chain links TRBV4-2 to TRBJ2-3; D tentatively fits TRBD1 or TRBD2 (6 bases each). The CDR3 length is 16 residues. Germline V gene data show CDR1 as LGHNA and CDR2 as YNFKEQ. With 1 base removed from V and 2 bases from J, the gap between germline ends came to 13 bases. CDR3 loop: CASSQASGAFTDTQYF. CDR3 sequence (DNA): TGTGCCAGCAGCCAAGCTTCGGGGGCATTCACAGATACGCAGTATTTT.

The chain joins TRBV29-1 to TRBJ1-5; 8 bases match TRBD1. The CDR3 spans 15 residues. Looked up from germline, CDR1 is SQVTM and CDR2 is ANQGSEA. Germline trimming cut 4 bases from V and 4 bases from J; bases unmatched to any gene: 9. DNA for the CDR3: TGCAGCGTTGGGTTAGGACAGGGAATAAATCAGCCCCAGCATTTT. Its translation is CSVGLGQGINQPQHF.

This clonotype came up a few times. The chain recombines TRBV2 with TRBJ2-4; 7 bases fit TRBD1. Germline loops: CDR1 SNHLY, CDR2 FYNNEI. Germline trimming cut 8 bases from V and 3 bases from J; bases unmatched to any gene: 7. The CDR3 loop spans 14 amino acids. This CDR3 reads CASRQGRGKNIQYF. The CDR3 nucleotides read TGTGCCAGCCGACAGGGCCGGGGCAAAAACATTCAGTACTTC.

This chain connects TRBV7-9 to TRBJ2-3; D is unresolved. Germline V lookup: CDR1 SEHNR, CDR2 FQNEAQ (reference sequence). V gave up 1 base and J gave up 6 bases, with 17 bases separating them. CDR3 length equals 16 residues. The CDR3 region has the DNA TGTGCCAGCAGCTTAGGCAACCCGATTATCGGGGATACGCAGTATTTT. It encodes CASSLGNPIIGDTQYF.

This rearrangement joins TRBV20-1 to TRBJ1-5; TRBD1 agrees at 10 bases. CDR1 and CDR2 (germline): DFQATT, SNEGSKA (reference sequence). Trimming at V came to 2 bases and at J to 5 bases, leaving 6 bases not matched to a gene. There are 15 residues in the CDR3. Here the CDR3 DNA reads TGCAGTGCTAGAAGACAGGGGGCTGGGGATCAGCCCCAGCATTTT. Translating it yields CSARRQGAGDQPQHF.

The chain uses TRBV5-1 and TRBJ1-6, with D maybe TRBD1 (6 bases). Trimming left V 3 bases short and J 5 bases short, with 12 bases between. The CDR3 loop spans 15 amino acids. In germline, CDR1 is SGHRS, CDR2 YFSETQ. CDR3 in DNA: TGCGCCAGCAGCTCGTATACAGGGCATAATTCACCCCTCCACTTT. As protein: CASSSYTGHNSPLHF.

This clonotype has only a few counts. The chain links TRBV7-2 to TRBJ2-5; 11 bases line up with TRBD2. Germline CDR1 and CDR2: SGHTA and FQGNSA. V shed 0 bases, J shed 4 bases, and the junction held 7 bases outside the gene matches. This CDR3 has 17 residues. CDR3 coding DNA: TGTGCCAGCAGCTTAGCGCTGGGTAGCGGGGGGGGAGAGACCCAGTACTTC. Protein product: CASSLALGSGGGETQYF. Supplemented by reference TRBV7-2 and TRBJ2-5, the full variable domain reads GAGVSQSPSNKVTEKGKDVELRCDPISGHTALYWYRQSLGQGLEFLIYFQGNSAPDKSGLPSDRFSAERTGGSVSTLTIQRTQQEDSAVYLCASSLALGSGGGETQYFGPGTRLLVL.

This clonotype was counted only a few times. The chain recombines TRBV7-2 with TRBJ2-1, with TRBD1 as a possible D gene (5 bases). The V gene lost 5 bases and the J gene lost 3 bases, with 20 bases spanning the gap. Germline CDR1 SGHTA, CDR2 FQGNSA. CDR3 size: 17 residues. CDR3 in amino acids: CASSRWTLADFYNEQFF. In nucleotides, the CDR3 is TGTGCCAGCAGCCGCTGGACACTGGCGGATTTCTACAATGAGCAGTTCTTC.

This clonotype was found a few times. The V gene is TRBV6-2 or TRBV6-3, the J gene TRBJ2-4; 9 bases line up with TRBD2. The CDR3 is 17 residues long. Germline V CDR1 and CDR2: MNHEY, SVGEGT. V dropped 5 bases and J dropped 1; count of bases not matched to a gene: 9. CDR3 nucleotide sequence: TGTGCCAGCAGTGCCCGGACTAGCGAGGCGGCCAAAAACATTCAGTACTTC. Translation gives CASSARTSEAAKNIQYF.

The V call is TRBV7-7, the J call TRBJ2-3, with 10 bases matching TRBD2. Per the germline V gene, CDR1 is SSHAT and CDR2 is FNYEAQ (reference sequence). The V and J ends lost 8 bases and 1 base, in that order; junction bases with no gene match: 6. This CDR3 is built from 15 residues. CDR3: CASLRAGGCTDTQYF. The CDR3, as DNA: TGTGCCAGCTTGAGAGCGGGAGGGTGCACAGATACGCAGTATTTT.

This clonotype has only a few counts. This CDR3 reads CSVARTANLADEQFF. CDR3 nucleotides: TGCAGCGTTGCTCGGACAGCTAACCTAGCCGATGAGCAGTTCTTC. The chain links TRBV29-1 to TRBJ2-1; D might be TRBD1 (6 bases). Germline V gives CDR1 SQVTM, CDR2 ANQGSEA. This CDR3 spans 15 amino acids. Trimming left V 4 bases short and J 8 bases short, with 21 bases between.

This clonotype was picked up a small number of times. V and J are TRBV3-1 and TRBJ2-3, with 7 bases matching TRBD1. This CDR3 comprises 15 residues. From germline, CDR1 is LGHDT and CDR2 YNNKEL (reference sequence). V shed 0 bases, J shed 1 base, and the junction held 1 base outside the gene matches. This CDR3 reads CASSQDQGGTDTQYF. CDR3 coding DNA: TGTGCCAGCAGCCAAGATCAGGGGGGCACAGATACGCAGTATTTT.

The V gene is TRBV2, the J gene TRBJ2-7; D gene ambiguous. Trimming took 9 bases from V and 5 from J, leaving 14 bases between them. The length of the CDR3 is 12 residues. CDR1 is SNHLY, CDR2 FYNNEI, per germline. The CDR3 sequence: CASIVGRDEQYF. CDR3 DNA: TGTGCCAGTATCGTCGGCCGTGACGAGCAGTACTTC.

The chain combines TRBV7-3 with TRBJ2-5, with a tentative D call TRBD1 (5 bases). V lost 4 bases and J 7 bases, leaving 19 bases between the germline ends. The CDR3 is 15 amino acids. Germline values: CDR1 SGHTA, CDR2 FQGTGA. In DNA, the CDR3 is TGTGCCAGCAGCTCTACGCCCGCCAGGGAAGGGACCCAGTACTTC. Translating gives CASSSTPAREGTQYF.

This clonotype was counted only a few times. One junction end disagrees with the germline gene, perhaps due to a read error. V and J are TRBV7-9 and TRBJ2-1; 7 bases map to TRBD2. In germline, CDR1 is SEHNR, CDR2 FQNEAQ (reference sequence). CDR3 length: 14 amino acids. This CDR3 reads CASSFGTTGNAQFF. The CDR3 DNA reads TGTGCCAGCAGCTTCGGGACTACTGGCAATGCGCAGTTCTTC.

This rearrangement joins TRBV27 to TRBJ2-3, with D perhaps being TRBD1 or TRBD2 (5 bases each). V lost 4 bases and J 0 bases, leaving 17 bases between the germline ends. The CDR3 extends over 17 amino acids. Germline loops: CDR1 MNHEY, CDR2 SMNVEV (reference sequence). In DNA form, the CDR3 reads TGTGCCAGCAGTTCCGGGCCCGGGACGATTAGCACAGATACGCAGTATTTT. It translates to CASSSGPGTISTDTQYF.

This clonotype has only one observation. This chain links TRBV21-1 with TRBJ2-4; the listed D gene, TRBD1, was not tested against the DNA. TRBV21-1 is a pseudogene segment. This CDR3 is built from 18 residues. The CDR3 reads CASTEPGSTLLAKNIQYF. The CDR3 nucleotides read TGTGCCAGCACCGAGCCCGGATCCACATTACTAGCCAAAAACATTCAGTACTTC.

V gene TRBV12-3 or TRBV12-4 combines with J gene TRBJ2-7; 7 bases line up with TRBD1. V dropped 8 bases and J dropped 2; count of bases not matched to a gene: 6. The CDR3 covers 13 residues. The CDR3 loop reads CASPWQGAYEQYF. The CDR3 DNA reads TGTGCCAGCCCCTGGCAGGGGGCCTACGAGCAGTACTTC.

The chain has TRBV19 and TRBJ1-5; D is possibly TRBD1 (5 bases). V was clipped by 9 bases and J by 5 bases, with 20 bases between them. This CDR3 is 15 amino acids long. CDR1 and CDR2 (germline): LNHDA, SQIVND (reference sequence). The CDR3 sequence is CASDKGQRLDQPQHF. For the CDR3, the DNA is TGTGCCAGCGACAAGGGGCAGCGCCTCGATCAGCCCCAGCATTTT.

The chain couples TRBV3-1 to TRBJ2-3; D remains ambiguous. The germline V gene has CDR1 LGHDT and CDR2 YNNKEL (reference sequence). Trimming removed 4 bases from V and 4 bases from J, with 9 bases in between. The CDR3 contains 13 residues. The CDR3 sequence is CASSPQLPDTQYF. DNA of the CDR3: TGTGCCAGCAGCCCCCAGCTGCCAGATACGCAGTATTTT.

The chain is built from TRBV5-1 and TRBJ2-2; 10 bases align to TRBD1. The CDR3 has 17 residues. J gave up 8 bases and V 3 bases, and 13 bases lay outside the gene matches. From germline, CDR1 is SGHRS and CDR2 YFSETQ. The CDR3 coding sequence is TGCGCCAGCAGCTCGTTCGCGGGGACAGGGGTCTCGGGGGAGCTGTTTTTT. This gives the protein CASSSFAGTGVSGELFF.

The chain couples TRBV6-5 to TRBJ1-2; possibly TRBD1 for D (5 bases). CDR3 length: 13 residues. Trimming cost V 0 bases and J 8 bases, with 10 bases left between them. The germline CDR1 and CDR2 sequences are MNHEY and SVGAGI. The CDR3 nucleotides read TGTGCCAGCAGTTACTCCCAGGGAGTCGGCTACACCTTC. It is translated as CASSYSQGVGYTF.